The clone carrying this T cell receptor (beta chain) qualifies as large (0.1 to 1%). Its antigen remains unidentified. This sample is part of a study of T cell clonotyping in hematopoietic cell transplantation. Study at large: Recipients were bled about 28 days pretransplant and at posttransplant days 30, 100, 180. Findings of the study overall: Graft donor and pretransplant recipient Inverse Simpson Index values predicted broader posttransplant TCR diversity.

Sequencing was performed with immunoSEQ multiplex PCR; in TCRdb, only in-frame clones are kept and a portion is missing. This sample has some 14,000 clones, with roughly 60% found just once. CDR3 length: 18 residues. Trimming removed 6 bases from V and 5 bases from J; junction bases left unmatched: 16. Germline-derived CDR1 and CDR2 are MDHEN and SYDVKM. Material: PBMCs. V usage is TRBV28 and J usage is TRBJ1-1, with 12 bases matching TRBD1. The TCR was taken from a human donor who either received an allogeneic hematopoietic cell transplant for a myeloid malignancy or was a related donor (not recorded which). Some clones in this sample may be carry-over from other donors' samples. This chain's CDR3 is CASSKTGQGASGHTEAFF. CDR3 sequence (DNA): TGTGCCAGCAGCAAGACGGGACAGGGGGCGTCTGGACATACTGAAGCTTTCTTT.